One TCR beta chain is described in this entry. Its antigen is undetermined. These data belong to a study of T cell responses to AZD1222 COVID-19 vaccine. Generated by immunoSEQ multiplex PCR, the TCRdb table keeps only in-frame clones and is missing some. The sample has some 150,000 clones, 92% seen once. The germline V gene encodes CDR1 SGHRS and CDR2 YFSETQ. The V end lost 4 bases, the J end lost 10 bases, and 12 bases lay between the germline ends. This CDR3 spans 13 amino acids. Study-level results: With two AZD1222 doses given, Spike-specific TCR breadth and depth both rose.

The chain links TRBV5-1 to TRBJ1-6, with D perhaps matching TRBD1 (5 bases). This sample comprised peripheral blood, obtained on day 0 of AZD1222 vaccination. This TCR derives from an adult in good health. The CDR3 DNA sequence: TGCGCCAGCAGCCCGTCTAGGGACTCACCCCTCCACTTT. It codes for CASSPSRDSPLHF.